This is a list of T cell receptor beta chains from one sample in a study of post-analysis software for immune sequencing data. TCRdb fed the PCR reads into MiXCR, producing one record per CDR3 protein. The repertoire holds about 540,000 distinct CDR3 sequences, with approximately 31% as singletons. The sample comprised blood. The receptors were gathered from a girl aged 2-17 years with multiple sclerosis. Both conserved end residues are part of each CDR3. D genes are given only for firm matches. For some rows the clone size is stated as once, few or many, or as a class when expanded; others skip it.

clone_size d_call j_call v_call cdr3_nt cdr3_aa
. TRBD1 TRBJ2-5 TRBV7-9 TGTGCCAGCAGCTTTGCGGACAGGGGTTTGGAGACCCAGTACTTC CASSFADRGLETQYF
few . TRBJ1-5 TRBV6-1 TGTGCCAGCAGTGAAGGGTACAATCAGCCCCAGCATTTT CASSEGYNQPQHF
. . TRBJ2-1 TRBV5-6 TGTGCCAGCAGCTCCGAGAATTATGGGGAATCCTACAATGAGCAGTTCTTC CASSSENYGESYNEQFF
. . TRBJ1-2 TRBV20-1 TGCAGTGCTAGGGACTCCGGGGATGGCTACACCTTC CSARDSGDGYTF
. . TRBJ1-2 TRBV27 TGTGCCAGCAGTCCACGGACAGTACTCTATGGCTACACCTTC CASSPRTVLYGYTF
few TRBD2 TRBJ2-1 TRBV20-1 TGCAGTGCTAGACCCAGCGGGGGGGCTAATGAGCAGTTCTTC CSARPSGGANEQFF
. . TRBJ2-3 TRBV4-1 TGCGCCAGCAGCCAAGTCCCGGCGCTAACAACCAATCTGGATACGCAGTATTTT CASSQVPALTTNLDTQYF
. . TRBJ1-6 TRBV6-5 TGTGCCAGCAGTTACTCAAGAGTGGAGGATTCACCCCTCCACTTT CASSYSRVEDSPLHF
. TRBD2 TRBJ2-3 TRBV20-1 TGCAGTGCTAGAGCTGCACTAGCGGGGACAGATACGCAGTATTTT CSARAALAGTDTQYF
. TRBD2 TRBJ2-1 TRBV6-5 TGTGCCAGCAGTTACCCCCGTCCTAGCGGGTGCAATGAGCAGTTCTTC CASSYPRPSGCNEQFF
few TRBD2 TRBJ2-5 TRBV20-1 TGCAGCGCACTAGCGGGGCTCTGGGCCCAGTACTTC CSALAGLWAQYF
. . TRBJ2-7 TRBV6-6 TGTGCCAGCAGACCCATTGACAGCTATCTCTCCTACGAGCAGTACTTC CASRPIDSYLSYEQYF
few . TRBJ1-2 TRBV11-2 TGTGCCAGCAGCCCCGGACAAGAGGGAGGCTACACCTTC CASSPGQEGGYTF